This TCR beta chain came from a study of blood T cell repertoires in COVID-19 (dated by TCRdb to 2018 to 2021). With regard to the full study: Collaborator samples came from the United States, Italy and Spain and covered acute and convalescent phases of COVID-19. The repertoires were released in a freely available public database intended as a resource for research on the immune response to SARS-CoV-2. The prospective study material was composed of cDNA or gDNA derived from T cells, B-cell-depleted T cells, or PBMCs. The dataset comprised deeply sampled blood TCRbeta repertoires from subjects exposed to, actively infected with, or recovered from COVID-19. Samples were obtained from the ongoing ImmuneRACE study (first 160 participants) and from about 1,300 subjects provided by 6 global collaborators. The sample metadata nearly always contained a de-identified subject ID, COVID-19 status, age in years and sex. Where HLA class I and class II types were available, the types were taken from metadata supplied by the sample provider, not from assay-based typing.

The immunoSEQ Assay, a bias-controlled multiplex PCR, was used to amplify TCRbeta CDR3 regions from genomic DNA. In the authors' own workflow: Nucleated cell counts per sample were estimated from amplification of reference gene primers within the assay. To quantify the absolute abundance of each unique TCRbeta CDR3 rearrangement, sequence reads were collapsed and filtered. For each sample, productive Simpson clonality was calculated as the square root of Simpson's diversity index over productive rearrangements. Imported from immuneACCESS, the table was reduced by TCRdb to in-frame sequences with V and J called. These copies leave out some clones; in studies compared against another copy, an unresolved V gene accounts for under half, and the cause of the remainder is not known. The V and J calls and the clone size are those of that table, but D and trimming were determined from the DNA. Here the sample has 45,000 to 55,000 clones; 84% occur a single time. More than 2.5% of the sample comes from the top ten.

General conclusions and limits of the study: The amount of clinical and demographic metadata varied by source and participant and was provided uncurated.

The collaborating institutions used their own protocols to collect whole blood in K2EDTA tubes. For TCRbeta analysis, collaborators shipped samples in one of three forms: frozen whole blood, isolated PBMCs, or DNA extracted from either of those sample types. The CDR3 starts with the cysteine, ends with the phenylalanine, and has 17 residues. Here the CDR3 DNA is all that survives: 51 bases in frame from base 1. The germline V gene (reference sequence) yields SGHKS for CDR1 and YYEKEE for CDR2. Clipping removes 3 bases from V and 1 base from J, with 9 as the unmatched junction base count. Notes on this clone: There is no known antigen for this receptor. No much larger clone exists at a distance of one base, and base qualities are not known.

Sequencing was performed on peripheral blood. This TCR was sampled from a man in his fifties with acute or convalescent COVID-19. The chain is assembled from TRBV5-5 and TRBJ1-3, with 8 bases aligning to TRBD1. The CDR3 corresponds to CASSSGQDFASGNTIYF. The bases are TGTGCCAGCAGCTCGGGACAGGACTTTGCATCTGGAAACACCATATATTTT.